This is a list of T cell receptor beta chains from one sample in a study of chronic HIV infection and antiretroviral therapy. TCRdb redid the calling of the 5' RACE reads with MiXCR, one entry per CDR3 protein. This sample carries more than 40,000 distinct CDR3 sequences, about a fifth of them seen once, and the ten largest clones take 2.5% to 3%. Sequenced sample: peripheral blood. The receptors come from an adult who had HIV and had not received antiretroviral therapy, or was an uninfected healthy control (not recorded which). Each CDR3 is given without its conserved first and last residue.

V	length	J	CDR3
TRBV15	12	TRBJ2-7	ATSSGRGAYEQY
TRBV28	14	TRBJ2-7	ASSAPGTVLSYEQY
TRBV20-1	13	TRBJ2-7	SARGAGGRAYEQY
TRBV2	13	TRBJ1-6	ASSDVGGYNSPLH
TRBV29-1	11	TRBJ1-1	SVEWGGITEAF
TRBV10-3	13	TRBJ2-7	AISESEGGSYEQY
TRBV7-9	11	TRBJ2-2	ASSYRSPGELF
TRBV6-5	11	TRBJ1-5	ASGDIVNQPQH
TRBV21-1	13	TRBJ1-1	ASSKRDEEDTEAF
TRBV2	14	TRBJ2-1	ASSEGLANLGNEQF
TRBV29-1	11	TRBJ2-3	SYRVPSTDTQY
TRBV15	12	TRBJ2-1	ATSYESVNDEQF
TRBV28	14	TRBJ2-7	ASSFLGGAKPYEQY